These T cell receptor beta chains were read from a single sample in a study of T cells in Graves' hyperthyroidism and ophthalmopathy. TCRdb used MiXCR to reprocess the multiplex PCR reads, holding one entry per CDR3 protein. The sample shows 500,000 to 800,000 distinct CDR3 sequences, approximately 15% of them seen only once. The sequencing input was blood. The receptors were gathered from a woman in her forties or fifties with Graves' ophthalmopathy. Each CDR3 is given with its conserved first and last residue. A D gene is named only where the DNA matches it firmly. Clone size is stated in some rows and not others, as once, few, many or a class when expanded.

v_gene: TRBV28; d_gene: .; j_gene: TRBJ2-7; len: 10; abundance: few; CDR3nt: TGTGCCAGCCTCGGGGAAGAGCAGTACTTC; CDR3aa: CASLGEEQYF
v_gene: TRBV20-1; d_gene: TRBD2; j_gene: TRBJ2-1; len: 15; abundance: .; CDR3nt: TGCAGTGCTAGAGAAGCGGGAGGATCGGACAATGAGCAGTTCTTC; CDR3aa: CSAREAGGSDNEQFF
v_gene: TRBV4-3; d_gene: .; j_gene: TRBJ1-2; len: 14; abundance: few; CDR3nt: TGCGCCAGCAGCCAAGATGTTCGAGGGGATGACTACACCTTC; CDR3aa: CASSQDVRGDDYTF
v_gene: TRBV20-1; d_gene: TRBD1; j_gene: TRBJ1-2; len: 13; abundance: few; CDR3nt: TGCAGTGCCGACAGGGGCTTTAACTATGGCTACACCTTC; CDR3aa: CSADRGFNYGYTF
v_gene: TRBV2; d_gene: .; j_gene: TRBJ2-2; len: 14; abundance: few; CDR3nt: TGTGCCAGCAGAAACAGGGTGGGCGCCGGGGAGCTGTTTTTT; CDR3aa: CASRNRVGAGELFF
v_gene: TRBV20-1; d_gene: .; j_gene: TRBJ2-1; len: 15; abundance: many; CDR3nt: TGCAGTGCTAGACCAGGGCTAAGTCCCTACAATGAGCAGTTCTTC; CDR3aa: CSARPGLSPYNEQFF
v_gene: TRBV7-2; d_gene: .; j_gene: TRBJ1-2; len: 15; abundance: .; CDR3nt: TGTGCCAGCAGCTTATACGGGTCCCCTAACTATGGCTACACCTTC; CDR3aa: CASSLYGSPNYGYTF
v_gene: TRBV30; d_gene: .; j_gene: TRBJ2-7; len: 12; abundance: many; CDR3nt: TGTGCCTGGGAACAGGGAGGAATCGAGCAGTACTTC; CDR3aa: CAWEQGGIEQYF
v_gene: TRBV20-1; d_gene: .; j_gene: TRBJ1-1; len: 12; abundance: many; CDR3nt: TGCAGTGCTGGTCGGGGAGGGGGTGAAGCTTTCTTT; CDR3aa: CSAGRGGGEAFF
v_gene: TRBV7-2; d_gene: TRBD1; j_gene: TRBJ2-5; len: 14; abundance: many; CDR3nt: TGTGCCAGCAGCTTAGTAACAGGGGTGGAGACCCAGTACTTC; CDR3aa: CASSLVTGVETQYF
v_gene: TRBV7-2; d_gene: .; j_gene: TRBJ1-1; len: 14; abundance: .; CDR3nt: TGTGCCAGCAGCTTAGGACCCCGGTACACTGAAGCTTTCTTT; CDR3aa: CASSLGPRYTEAFF
v_gene: TRBV9; d_gene: TRBD1; j_gene: TRBJ1-2; len: 15; abundance: .; CDR3nt: TGTGCCAGCAGCGTAGCCTCGGGACAGAGTTATGGCTACACCTTC; CDR3aa: CASSVASGQSYGYTF
v_gene: TRBV28; d_gene: TRBD1; j_gene: TRBJ1-4; len: 16; abundance: few; CDR3nt: TGTGCCAGCAGTTTATCCCAACAGGGGGCGCGGGAAAAACTGTTTTTT; CDR3aa: CASSLSQQGAREKLFF
v_gene: TRBV20-1; d_gene: TRBD2; j_gene: TRBJ2-3; len: 14; abundance: .; CDR3nt: TGCAGTGCTAGCAAGCGGGAGTTAGGCGATACGCAGTATTTT; CDR3aa: CSASKRELGDTQYF
v_gene: TRBV5-4; d_gene: .; j_gene: TRBJ2-2; len: 15; abundance: .; CDR3nt: TGTGCCAGCAGCCGGGACTTTCTAGAGACCGGGGAGCTGTTTTTT; CDR3aa: CASSRDFLETGELFF
v_gene: TRBV28; d_gene: TRBD1; j_gene: TRBJ1-2; len: 14; abundance: many; CDR3nt: TGTGCCAGCAGCCTCAGGGGGCAGGCGGGTGGCTACACCTTC; CDR3aa: CASSLRGQAGGYTF
v_gene: TRBV14; d_gene: TRBD1; j_gene: TRBJ1-2; len: 13; abundance: .; CDR3nt: TGTGCCAGCAGCTACAGGACAGGGTGGGGCTACACCTTC; CDR3aa: CASSYRTGWGYTF
v_gene: TRBV5-1; d_gene: TRBD2; j_gene: TRBJ2-2; len: 15; abundance: .; CDR3nt: TGCGCCAGCAGCTTTACTAGCGGTGACACCGGGGAGCTGTTTTTT; CDR3aa: CASSFTSGDTGELFF
v_gene: TRBV28; d_gene: TRBD2; j_gene: TRBJ2-3; len: 18; abundance: many; CDR3nt: TGTGCCAGCAACTCAGGGAGAATAGCGGGACGAAACACAGATACGCAGTATTTT; CDR3aa: CASNSGRIAGRNTDTQYF
v_gene: TRBV18; d_gene: .; j_gene: TRBJ2-1; len: 13; abundance: many; CDR3nt: TGTGCCAGCTCACGTACACGATCCAATGAGCAGTTCTTC; CDR3aa: CASSRTRSNEQFF
v_gene: TRBV27; d_gene: TRBD1; j_gene: TRBJ2-1; len: 15; abundance: many; CDR3nt: TGTGCCAGCAGTTTGACAGGGAGCTCCTACAATGAGCAGTTCTTC; CDR3aa: CASSLTGSSYNEQFF
v_gene: TRBV19; d_gene: .; j_gene: TRBJ1-5; len: 12; abundance: many; CDR3nt: TGTGCCAGTACTACAGGGATGCAGCCCCAGCATTTT; CDR3aa: CASTTGMQPQHF
v_gene: TRBV20-1; d_gene: TRBD2; j_gene: TRBJ2-1; len: 16; abundance: .; CDR3nt: TGCAGTGCTAGAATCCCCCTAGCGGGAGGAGGGAATGAGCAGTTCTTC; CDR3aa: CSARIPLAGGGNEQFF
v_gene: TRBV15; d_gene: .; j_gene: TRBJ1-5; len: 19; abundance: few; CDR3nt: TGTGCCACCAGCAGAGATCGCAGCCCCATGGCAGGTAGCAATCAGCCCCAGCATTTT; CDR3aa: CATSRDRSPMAGSNQPQHF
v_gene: TRBV4-3; d_gene: .; j_gene: TRBJ1-1; len: 13; abundance: many; CDR3nt: TGCGCCAGCAGCCGAGGACAGCGCACTGAAGCTTTCTTT; CDR3aa: CASSRGQRTEAFF
v_gene: TRBV6-2/TRBV6-3; d_gene: TRBD1; j_gene: TRBJ1-1; len: 15; abundance: many; CDR3nt: TGTGCCAGCAGTGAATTCAGGGGGTTGCTTCGAGGCGCTTTCTTT; CDR3aa: CASSEFRGLLRGAFF
v_gene: TRBV7-9; d_gene: TRBD2; j_gene: TRBJ2-7; len: 14; abundance: many; CDR3nt: TGTGCCAGCAGCTTTGCGGGAGGTACCTACGAGCAGTACTTC; CDR3aa: CASSFAGGTYEQYF
v_gene: TRBV28; d_gene: .; j_gene: TRBJ2-1; len: 13; abundance: few; CDR3nt: TGTGCCAGTTGGCGCAGCTCCTACAATGAGCAGTTCTTC; CDR3aa: CASWRSSYNEQFF
v_gene: TRBV4-3; d_gene: .; j_gene: TRBJ2-7; len: 15; abundance: once; CDR3nt: TGCGCCAGCAGCCAAGATGCGCGTTTGACTACCGAGCAGTACTTC; CDR3aa: CASSQDARLTTEQYF
v_gene: TRBV24-1; d_gene: .; j_gene: TRBJ2-2; len: 11; abundance: .; CDR3nt: TGTGCCACCCGGGACACCGGGGAGCTGTTTTTT; CDR3aa: CATRDTGELFF
v_gene: TRBV6-2/TRBV6-3; d_gene: TRBD1; j_gene: TRBJ1-5; len: 15; abundance: few; CDR3nt: TGTGCCAGCACCTGGGACAGGCATAGCAATCAGCCCCAGCATTTT; CDR3aa: CASTWDRHSNQPQHF
v_gene: TRBV5-1; d_gene: .; j_gene: TRBJ2-6; len: 15; abundance: many; CDR3nt: TGCGCCAGCGGAAGGACAGCTTCTGGGGCCAACGTCCTGACTTTC; CDR3aa: CASGRTASGANVLTF
v_gene: TRBV7-2; d_gene: .; j_gene: TRBJ1-5; len: 16; abundance: many; CDR3nt: TGTGCCAGCAGCTTAGAGGGACCAAATAGCAATCAGCCCCAGCATTTT; CDR3aa: CASSLEGPNSNQPQHF
v_gene: TRBV11-2; d_gene: TRBD1; j_gene: TRBJ1-6; len: 17; abundance: many; CDR3nt: TGTGCCAGCAGCCCTAGCACCCCGGGGCAGGGGGGATCACCCCTCCACTTT; CDR3aa: CASSPSTPGQGGSPLHF
v_gene: TRBV18; d_gene: .; j_gene: TRBJ1-6; len: 14; abundance: .; CDR3nt: TGTGCCAGCTCACCGAAAGCCTATAATTCACCCCTCCACTTT; CDR3aa: CASSPKAYNSPLHF
v_gene: TRBV18; d_gene: TRBD1; j_gene: TRBJ2-7; len: 13; abundance: many; CDR3nt: TGTGCCAGCAGCAGGGACAGGGGTTACGAGCAGTACTTC; CDR3aa: CASSRDRGYEQYF
v_gene: TRBV13; d_gene: .; j_gene: TRBJ1-2; len: 15; abundance: .; CDR3nt: TGTGCCAGCAGATTACGGGCAACCACTAACTATGGCTACACCTTC; CDR3aa: CASRLRATTNYGYTF
v_gene: TRBV28; d_gene: .; j_gene: TRBJ1-5; len: 17; abundance: .; CDR3nt: TGTGCCAGCACCCCTTGGGTCGGGGGCCGGGGCAATCAGCCCCAGCATTTT; CDR3aa: CASTPWVGGRGNQPQHF
v_gene: TRBV12-3/TRBV12-4; d_gene: TRBD2; j_gene: TRBJ2-1; len: 16; abundance: few; CDR3nt: TGTGCCAGCAGTTTGAGTTCTACTAGCGGCTACAATGAGCAGTTCTTC; CDR3aa: CASSLSSTSGYNEQFF
v_gene: TRBV29-1; d_gene: TRBD2; j_gene: TRBJ2-7; len: 15; abundance: few; CDR3nt: TGCAGCGTTGGGCCCCGACTAGCGGCAACCTACGAGCAGTACTTC; CDR3aa: CSVGPRLAATYEQYF